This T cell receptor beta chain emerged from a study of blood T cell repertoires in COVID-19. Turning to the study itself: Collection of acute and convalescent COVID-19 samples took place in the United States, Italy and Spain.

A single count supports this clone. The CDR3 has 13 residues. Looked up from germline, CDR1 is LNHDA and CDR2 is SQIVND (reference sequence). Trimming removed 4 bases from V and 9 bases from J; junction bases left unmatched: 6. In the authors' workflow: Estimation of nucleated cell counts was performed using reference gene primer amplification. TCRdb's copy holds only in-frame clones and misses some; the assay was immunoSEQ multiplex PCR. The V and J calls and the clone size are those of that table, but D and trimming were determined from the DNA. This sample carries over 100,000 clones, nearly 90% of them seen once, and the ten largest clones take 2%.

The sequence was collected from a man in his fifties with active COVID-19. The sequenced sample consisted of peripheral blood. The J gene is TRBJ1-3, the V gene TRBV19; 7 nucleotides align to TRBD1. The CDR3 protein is CASSTRDSPTIYF. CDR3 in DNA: TGTGCCAGTAGTACTCGGGACAGTCCCACCATATATTTT. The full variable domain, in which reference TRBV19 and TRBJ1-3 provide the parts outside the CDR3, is DGGITQSPKYLFRKEGQNVTLSCEQNLNHDAMYWYRQDPGQGLRLIYYSQIVNDFQKGDIAEGYSVSREKKESFPLTVTSAQKNPTAFYLCASSTRDSPTIYFGEGSWLTVV.